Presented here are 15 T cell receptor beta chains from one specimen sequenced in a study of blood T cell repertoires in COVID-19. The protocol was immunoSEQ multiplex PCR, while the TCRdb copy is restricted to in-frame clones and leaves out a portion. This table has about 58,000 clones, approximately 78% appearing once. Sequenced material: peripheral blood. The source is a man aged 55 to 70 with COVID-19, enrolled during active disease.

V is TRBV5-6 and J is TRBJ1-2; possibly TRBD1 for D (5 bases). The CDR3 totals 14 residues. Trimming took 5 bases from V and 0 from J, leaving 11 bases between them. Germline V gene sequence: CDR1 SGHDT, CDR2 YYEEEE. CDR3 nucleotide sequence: TGTGCCAGCAGACTCGGGGGACCTAACTATGGCTACACCTTC. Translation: CASRLGGPNYGYTF.

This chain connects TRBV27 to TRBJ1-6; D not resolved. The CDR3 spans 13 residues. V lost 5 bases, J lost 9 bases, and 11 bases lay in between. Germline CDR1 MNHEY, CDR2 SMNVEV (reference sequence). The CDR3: CASSPLNGSPLHF. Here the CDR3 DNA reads TGTGCCAGCAGTCCGCTTAACGGTTCACCCCTCCACTTT.

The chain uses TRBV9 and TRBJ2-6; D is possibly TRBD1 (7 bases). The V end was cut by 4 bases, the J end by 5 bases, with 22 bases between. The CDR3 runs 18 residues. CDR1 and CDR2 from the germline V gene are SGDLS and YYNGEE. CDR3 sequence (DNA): TGTGCCAGCAGCCCCATAGGGTCAGGGGGGATTAGGGCCAACGTCCTGACTTTC. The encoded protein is CASSPIGSGGIRANVLTF.

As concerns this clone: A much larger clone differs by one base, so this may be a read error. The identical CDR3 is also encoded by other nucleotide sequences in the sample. Here the CDR3 reads CARCLGGGGRALPGYF. The CDR3 DNA follows: TGTGCCCGCTGCTTGGGTGGGGGGGGGAGGGCCCTCCCTGGGTATTTT. The chain combines TRBV5-5 with TRBJ2-3, with 7 nucleotides matching TRBD2. The junction had 28 bases not matched to a gene; V was cut back by 10 bases and J by 14 bases. This CDR3 contains 16 residues. From germline, CDR1 is SGHKS and CDR2 YYEKEE (reference sequence). Complete variable domain (other parts from reference TRBV5-5 and TRBJ2-3): DAGVTQSPTHLIKTRGQQVTLRCSPISGHKSVSWYQQVLGQGPQFIFQYYEKEERGRGNFPDRFSARQFPNYSSELNVNALLLGDSALYLCARCLGGGGRALPGYFGPGTRLTVL.

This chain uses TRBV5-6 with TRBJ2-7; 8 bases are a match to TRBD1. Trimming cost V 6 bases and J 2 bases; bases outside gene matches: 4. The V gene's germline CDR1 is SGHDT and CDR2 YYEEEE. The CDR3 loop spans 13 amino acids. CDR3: CASTETGAYEQYF. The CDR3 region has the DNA TGTGCCAGCACCGAGACAGGGGCCTACGAGCAGTACTTC.

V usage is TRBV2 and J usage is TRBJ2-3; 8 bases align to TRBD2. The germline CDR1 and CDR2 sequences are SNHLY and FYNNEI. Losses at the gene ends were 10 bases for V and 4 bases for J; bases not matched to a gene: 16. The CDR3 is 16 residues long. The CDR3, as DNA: TGTGCCATTACCCCGGGGAGCGGGAGATCGGCAGATACGCAGTATTTT. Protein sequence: CAITPGSGRSADTQYF.

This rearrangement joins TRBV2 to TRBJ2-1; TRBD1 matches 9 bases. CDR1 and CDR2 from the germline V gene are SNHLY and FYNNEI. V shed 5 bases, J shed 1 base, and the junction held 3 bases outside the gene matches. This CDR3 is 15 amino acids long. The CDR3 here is CASSKQGASYNEQFF. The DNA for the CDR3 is TGTGCCAGCAGTAAACAGGGGGCTTCCTACAATGAGCAGTTCTTC.

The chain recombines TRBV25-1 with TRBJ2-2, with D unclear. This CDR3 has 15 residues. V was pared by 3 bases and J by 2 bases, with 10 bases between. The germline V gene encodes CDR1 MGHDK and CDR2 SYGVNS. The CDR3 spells CASSDSRFNTGELFF. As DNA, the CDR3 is TGTGCCAGCAGTGATTCCCGGTTTAACACCGGGGAGCTGTTTTTT.

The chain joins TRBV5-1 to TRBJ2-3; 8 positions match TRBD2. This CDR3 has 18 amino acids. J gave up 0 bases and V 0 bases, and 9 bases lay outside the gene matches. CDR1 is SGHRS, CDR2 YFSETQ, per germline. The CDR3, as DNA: TGCGCCAGCAGCTTGGCCCCGCTGCTAGCGGGCAGCACAGATACGCAGTATTTT. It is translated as CASSLAPLLAGSTDTQYF.

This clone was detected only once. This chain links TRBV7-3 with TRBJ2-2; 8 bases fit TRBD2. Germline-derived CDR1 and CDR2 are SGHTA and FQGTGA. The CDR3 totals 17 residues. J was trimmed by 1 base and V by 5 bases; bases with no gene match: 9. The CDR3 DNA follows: TGTGCCAGCAGCCCCCAAAGCGGGAGACGGAACACCGGGGAGCTGTTTTTT. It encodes CASSPQSGRRNTGELFF.

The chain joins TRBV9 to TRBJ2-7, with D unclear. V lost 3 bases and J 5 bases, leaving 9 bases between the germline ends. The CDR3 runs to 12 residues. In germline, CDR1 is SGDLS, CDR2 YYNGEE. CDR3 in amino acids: CASSGSRNEQYF. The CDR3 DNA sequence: TGTGCCAGCAGCGGGTCGCGGAACGAGCAGTACTTC. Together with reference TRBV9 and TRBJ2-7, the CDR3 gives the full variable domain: DSGVTQTPKHLITATGQRVTLRCSPRSGDLSVYWYQQSLDQGLQFLIQYYNGEERAKGNILERFSAQQFPDLHSELNLSSLELGDSALYFCASSGSRNEQYFGPGTRLTVT.

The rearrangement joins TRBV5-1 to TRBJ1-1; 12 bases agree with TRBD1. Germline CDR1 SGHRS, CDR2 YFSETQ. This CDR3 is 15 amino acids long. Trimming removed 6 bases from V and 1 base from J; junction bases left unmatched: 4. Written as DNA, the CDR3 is TGCGCCAGCACAACGGGACAGGGGGCGAACACTGAAGCTTTCTTT. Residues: CASTTGQGANTEAFF.

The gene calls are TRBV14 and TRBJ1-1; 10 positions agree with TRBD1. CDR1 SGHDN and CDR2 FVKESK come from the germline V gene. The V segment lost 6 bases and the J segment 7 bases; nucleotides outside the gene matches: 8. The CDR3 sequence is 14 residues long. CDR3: CASRGNRDRGEAFF. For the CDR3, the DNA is TGTGCCAGCAGAGGGAACCGGGACAGGGGTGAAGCTTTCTTT. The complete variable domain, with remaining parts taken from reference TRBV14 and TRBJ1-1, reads EAGVTQFPSHSVIEKGQTVTLRCDPISGHDNLYWYRRVMGKEIKFLLHFVKESKQDESGMPNNRFLAERTGGTYSTLKVQPAELEDSGVYFCASRGNRDRGEAFFGQGTRLTVV.

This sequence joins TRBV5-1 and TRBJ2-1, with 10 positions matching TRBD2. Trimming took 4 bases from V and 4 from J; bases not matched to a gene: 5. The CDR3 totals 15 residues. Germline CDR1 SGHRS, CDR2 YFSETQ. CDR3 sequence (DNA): TGCGCCAGCAGCAATTTAGCGGGGGGTTACAATGAGCAGTTCTTC. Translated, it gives CASSNLAGGYNEQFF.

CDR3 DNA: TGTGCCAGCAGCCTGGGACTAGCGGGGAACGAAGAGACCCAGTACTTC. As protein: CASSLGLAGNEETQYF. This chain connects TRBV7-3 to TRBJ2-5; TRBD2 aligns across 13 bases. Germline V lookup: CDR1 SGHTA, CDR2 FQGTGA. V was pared by 5 bases and J by 3 bases, with 6 bases of the junction left unmatched. This CDR3 region has 16 residues. The variable domain in full, with the rest retrieved from reference TRBV7-3 and TRBJ2-5, is GAGVSQTPSNKVTEKGKYVELRCDPISGHTALYWYRQSLGQGPEFLIYFQGTGAADDSGLPNDRFFAVRPEGSVSTLKIQRTERGDSAVYLCASSLGLAGNEETQYFGPGTRLLVL.